This TCR beta chain was captured by sequencing in a study of shared clonotypes between healthy human individuals. Background on the study: The people who gave samples were a couple of women and a few men aged 18 to 49.

The CDR3 runs 14 residues. Germline V lookup: CDR1 SSHAT, CDR2 FNYEAQ (reference sequence). The authors split each subset's genomic DNA evenly across several immunoSEQ plates. Here immunoSEQ multiplex PCR was the method, and the copy in TCRdb shows in-frame clones only, minus some. The repertoire has fewer than 500,000 clones, roughly 79% of them found once; the top ten carry under 15%. About this clone itself: A junction end diverges from the germline sequence, so it may reflect a read error.

The receptor was isolated from a woman aged 40 to 50 in good health. Some clones in this sample may be carry-over from other donors' samples. What was sequenced was PBMCs. The V gene is TRBV7-7, the J gene TRBJ2-3, with 7 bases identical to TRBD1. The CDR3, as DNA: TGTGCTAGCAGCTCGGACAGGTGGAGCGATACGCAGTATTTT. Residues: CASSSDRWSDTQYF.